This entry features one T cell receptor beta chain sequence. Germline V lookup: CDR1 LGHDT, CDR2 YNNKEL (reference sequence). Trimming removed 4 bases from V and 0 bases from J, with 9 bases in between. The CDR3 runs to 14 residues. The data were produced by immunoSEQ multiplex PCR, yet TCRdb's version contains in-frame clones alone and is incomplete. The sample shows about 110,000 clones, over 65% of them seen only once. This entry belongs to a study of blood T cell repertoires in COVID-19. Sequenced material: peripheral blood. This rearrangement joins TRBV3-1 (or the pseudogene TRBV3-2) to TRBJ1-2, with D hard to call. This sequence originates from a human donor with acute or convalescent COVID-19. The donor label of this sample is uncertain. CDR3 amino acids: CASSPRSSNYGYTF. The DNA of the CDR3 is TGTGCCAGCAGCCCCAGATCCTCTAACTATGGCTACACCTTC.